This TCR beta chain was recorded in a study of Tregs in tolerant kidney transplant recipients (dated by TCRdb to the late 2010s). Background for the entire study: TCRbeta sequencing was used in the study to identify donor-specific regulatory T cells before combined kidney and bone marrow transplantation, and the identified cells were then tracked after transplant. General conclusions and limits of the study: Because the study included only a small number of patients, the results must be confirmed in larger populations and under other immunosuppression protocols. For some patients, the PCR primers changed as time went on, which meant samples from those patients could not be compared with one another at the nucleotide level. In tolerant patients, the expansion of donor-specific Tregs was greater than global Treg expansion, suggesting that the expansion was antigen-driven rather than nonspecific. Biological reproducibility was not examined directly, but technical replication error appeared to be minimal. The most biologically relevant and donor-specific TCRbeta repertoire appeared to be identified by expanding Tregs with activated donor B cells.

Transplants used related donors with nonmyeloablative bone marrow transplantation; mixed chimerism was transient in the human trials. Thawed PBMCs were FACS-sorted into unstimulated Tregs (CD4+CD25+CD127-), CD4+ non-Tregs (CD4+CD25-), CD4 cells and CD8 cells. The patients were 4 recipients of combined kidney and bone marrow transplants from the ITN036ST trial, and samples were available only from these trial subjects. Healthy control blood was processed to PBMCs with a Ficoll density gradient and then cryopreserved, whereas patient PBMCs were collected both before and after transplant. For TCRbeta CDR3 sequencing, genomic DNA was extracted from sorted cells using the QIAGEN DNeasy Blood and Tissue Kit. High-throughput TCRbeta CDR3 sequencing, including PCR amplification with bias correction and internal controls, was performed commercially through immunoSEQ. Per the original workflow: A unique productive TCRbeta sequence was defined by the CDR3 nucleotide sequence when primers matched, and otherwise by the CDR3 amino acid sequence together with the Vbeta and Jbeta genes. Sorting error was corrected by removing sequences shared between sorted populations at a frequency ratio of 2:1 or less, and the remaining shared sequences were assigned to the higher population. A sequence was defined as donor-reactive if the sequence was expanded at least 5-fold in CFSE-low cells compared with unstimulated cells and had a frequency of at least 0.01% in CFSE-low cells. Jensen-Shannon divergence, calculated on the top 100 TCRbeta sequences ranked by frequency, was used to quantify repertoire divergence. For samples with multiple sequencing runs, sorting error was corrected separately for each run before the runs were pooled. The immuneACCESS repertoire file appears here via TCRdb, limited to in-frame rearrangements. These files lack a portion of the clones; in checked studies, under half of the deficit traces to unresolved V genes, and the cause of the others is not known. V and J calls and clone size come straight from that table; D and trimming were deduced from the DNA. This sample's clone table shows approximately 6,600 clones. Around 40% of the sample belongs to the ten largest clones.

Of note for this clone: Its antigen remains unidentified. The read terminates 3 residues ahead of where the CDR3 ends, so the germline J gene completes it.

Compared with germline, V lacks 6 bases and J lacks 8 bases; bases without a gene match: 9. The germline V gene (reference sequence) sets CDR1 to MNHEY and CDR2 to SMNVEV. Taken from cysteine to phenylalanine, the CDR3 has 14 residues. The DNA has 33 bases, all within the CDR3, and is read from base 1. The specimen was CD8+ T cells from blood (PBMCs), collected 12 months after the transplant. The rearranged segments are TRBV27 and TRBJ1-5; 8 bases in between match TRBD1. This TCR was recovered from a human patient who received a combined kidney and bone marrow transplant. Because of the transplant, the T cells may be the graft donor's rather than the patient's own. CDR3 reads: CASRVQGGWEPQHF. The sequenced part of the CDR3 DNA is TGTGCCAGCAGGGTACAGGGGGGGTGGGAGCCC.